This TCR beta chain was captured by sequencing in a study of shared clonotypes between healthy human individuals. Data came from immunoSEQ multiplex PCR; TCRdb stores just in-frame clones and leaves some out. This table holds over a million clones, about 80% found once. This clone was seen at least ten times. Per the germline V gene, CDR1 is MNHEY and CDR2 is SVGAGI. Trimming left V 4 bases short and J 1 base short, with 10 bases between. CDR3 length: 14 residues. Sequenced input: memory CD4+ T cells from PBMCs. The subset: CD45RA-negative fraction. The TCR comes from a man aged 18-30 years in good health. Some clones in this sample may be carry-over from other donors' samples. The chain is built from TRBV6-5 and TRBJ1-1; the D gene is possibly TRBD1 (5 bases). The DNA for the CDR3 is TGTGCCAGCAGTTGGGGGAGCCCGAACACTGAAGCTTTCTTT. Translating gives CASSWGSPNTEAFF.